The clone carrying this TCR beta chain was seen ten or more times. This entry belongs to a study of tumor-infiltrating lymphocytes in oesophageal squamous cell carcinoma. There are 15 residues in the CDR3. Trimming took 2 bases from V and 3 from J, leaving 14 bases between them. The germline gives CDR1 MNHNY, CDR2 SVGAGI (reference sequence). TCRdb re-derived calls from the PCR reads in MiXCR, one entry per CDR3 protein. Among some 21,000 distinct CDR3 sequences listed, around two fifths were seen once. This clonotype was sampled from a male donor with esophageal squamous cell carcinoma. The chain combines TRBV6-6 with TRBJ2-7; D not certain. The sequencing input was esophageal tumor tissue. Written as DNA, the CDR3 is TGTGCCAGCAGTTACGGTCGGATCCCAATCTACGAGCAGTACTTC. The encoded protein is CASSYGRIPIYEQYF.